These 11 T cell receptor beta chains came from one sample sequenced in a study of T cell responses to AZD1222 COVID-19 vaccine (dated by TCRdb to about 2021). The time point label for this specimen denotes: about 28 days (+/-7) after the second vaccine dose. Library preparation employed the immunoSEQ multiplex PCR assay. Drawn from immuneACCESS, this table holds only the in-frame rearrangements with V and J called that TCRdb kept. Clones are partly lost; checked studies trace under half to an unresolved V gene and leave the rest unexplained. This sample has more than 150,000 clones in its table, and 94% of those were observed once. The ten largest clones take up 1.5% to 2% of the sample. The sequences come from peripheral blood, collected 28 days after the second AZD1222 dose. Every receptor here comes from an adult who received the AZD1222 COVID-19 vaccine.

The rearrangement joins TRBV7-9 to TRBJ2-3, with D perhaps TRBD1 or TRBD2 (6 bases each). V was shortened by 6 bases and J by 3 bases, with 16 bases between the two germline ends. Germline V gene sequence: CDR1 SEHNR, CDR2 FQNEAQ (reference sequence). This CDR3 has 15 amino acids. The CDR3 DNA reads TGTGCCAGCAGTCGACGGGGGCAGTCGACAGATACGCAGTATTTT. Its translation is CASSRRGQSTDTQYF.

This sequence joins TRBV12-3 or TRBV12-4 and TRBJ1-3; D unclear. Trimming pared 6 bases from V and 0 bases from J, leaving 6 bases between. The CDR3 runs 13 residues. CDR3 region: CASSPSSGNTIYF. In DNA form, the CDR3 reads TGTGCCAGCAGCCCTAGCTCTGGAAACACCATATATTTT.

The gene calls are TRBV3-1 (or the pseudogene TRBV3-2) and TRBJ2-1; 7 nucleotides line up with TRBD2. The germline gives CDR1 LGHDT, CDR2 YNNKEL (reference sequence). The CDR3 totals 15 residues. V shed 4 bases and J 8 bases; nucleotides not matched to a gene: 11. CDR3 in DNA: TGTGCCAGCAGCCTAGGGACGGGGGGATTCGATGAGCAGTTCTTC. It is translated as CASSLGTGGFDEQFF.

The chain has TRBV7-3 and TRBJ1-3; D not resolved. CDR3 length: 15 amino acids. CDR1 is SGHTA and CDR2 is FQGTGA in the germline V gene. Trimming shortened V by 2 bases and J by 0 bases, and 8 bases separated the two germline ends. CDR3 amino acids: CASSLYPYSGNTIYF. The CDR3 DNA is TGTGCCAGCAGCTTATACCCCTACTCTGGAAACACCATATATTTT. The full variable domain, its missing parts supplied by reference TRBV7-3 and TRBJ1-3, is GAGVSQTPSNKVTEKGKYVELRCDPISGHTALYWYRQSLGQGPEFLIYFQGTGAADDSGLPNDRFFAVRPEGSVSTLKIQRTERGDSAVYLCASSLYPYSGNTIYFGEGSWLTVV.

Only a few counts were recorded for this clone. This chain links TRBV25-1 with TRBJ1-4, with D unclear. Germline CDR1 MGHDK, CDR2 SYGVNS. With 8 bases removed from V and 8 bases from J, the gap between germline ends came to 12 bases. The CDR3 is made up of 12 amino acids. This CDR3 is CASGQAREKLFF. CDR3 in DNA: TGTGCCAGCGGTCAGGCCAGGGAAAAACTGTTTTTT.

The V gene is TRBV28, the J gene TRBJ1-6, with 8 bases lining up with TRBD1. Trimming took 3 bases from V and 7 from J; bases not matched to a gene: 5. This CDR3 is 15 amino acids long. Germline V CDR1 and CDR2: MDHEN, SYDVKM. The DNA for the CDR3 is TGTGCCAGCAGTTTTCGGTCAGGGGGCAATTCACCCCTCCACTTT. Its protein is CASSFRSGGNSPLHF.

Only one count was recorded for this clone. The chain links TRBV7-8 to TRBJ2-5; the D is unclear. The V end was cut by 5 bases, the J end by 5 bases, with 12 bases between. CDR3 length: 13 amino acids. Germline assignment: CDR1 SGHVS and CDR2 FQNEAQ. DNA for the CDR3: TGTGCCAGCAGCGTGGGTTTTAGGGAGACCCAGTACTTC. Amino acids: CASSVGFRETQYF.

The chain couples TRBV11-3 to TRBJ2-2; tentatively, D is TRBD1 (5 bases). The CDR3 sequence is 17 residues long. V lost 1 base and J 0 bases, leaving 12 bases between the germline ends. The germline CDR1 and CDR2 sequences are SGHNT and YENEEA. CDR3 coding DNA: TGTGCCAGCAGCTTAGCCAGACAGTTAGCGAACACCGGGGAGCTGTTTTTT. As protein: CASSLARQLANTGELFF.

The chain is built from TRBV18 and TRBJ2-7; D is possibly TRBD1 (5 bases). Germline V gene sequence: CDR1 KGHSH, CDR2 LQKENI. The CDR3 contains 14 residues. V lost 5 bases, J lost 4 bases, and 15 bases lay in between. In nucleotides, the CDR3 is TGTGCCAGCTCAGTTCAGGGTGAAGGGTACGAGCAGTACTTC. The encoded protein is CASSVQGEGYEQYF. Full variable domain (remainder filled in from reference TRBV18 and TRBJ2-7): NAGVMQNPRHLVRRRGQEARLRCSPMKGHSHVYWYRQLPEEGLKFMVYLQKENIIDESGMPKERFSAEFPKEGPSILRIQQVVRGDSAAYFCASSVQGEGYEQYFGPGTRLTVT.

The chain uses TRBV6-5 and TRBJ2-7, with D unresolved. V lost 2 bases to trimming and J lost 1 base, with 9 bases between them. There are 14 residues in the CDR3. Germline CDR1 is MNHEY and CDR2 is SVGAGI. DNA of the CDR3: TGTGCCAGCAGTTACAACACAGATTCCTACGAGCAGTACTTC. Its protein product is CASSYNTDSYEQYF.

This chain links TRBV9 with TRBJ1-2; TRBD1 agrees at 7 bases. The length of the CDR3 is 17 residues. V gave up 3 bases and J gave up 3 bases; unmatched junction bases: 14. Germline lookup yields CDR1 SGDLS and CDR2 YYNGEE. CDR3 DNA: TGTGCCAGCAGCGGTGGGACAGACCCTCAGGGGGACTATGGCTACACCTTC. As protein: CASSGGTDPQGDYGYTF.